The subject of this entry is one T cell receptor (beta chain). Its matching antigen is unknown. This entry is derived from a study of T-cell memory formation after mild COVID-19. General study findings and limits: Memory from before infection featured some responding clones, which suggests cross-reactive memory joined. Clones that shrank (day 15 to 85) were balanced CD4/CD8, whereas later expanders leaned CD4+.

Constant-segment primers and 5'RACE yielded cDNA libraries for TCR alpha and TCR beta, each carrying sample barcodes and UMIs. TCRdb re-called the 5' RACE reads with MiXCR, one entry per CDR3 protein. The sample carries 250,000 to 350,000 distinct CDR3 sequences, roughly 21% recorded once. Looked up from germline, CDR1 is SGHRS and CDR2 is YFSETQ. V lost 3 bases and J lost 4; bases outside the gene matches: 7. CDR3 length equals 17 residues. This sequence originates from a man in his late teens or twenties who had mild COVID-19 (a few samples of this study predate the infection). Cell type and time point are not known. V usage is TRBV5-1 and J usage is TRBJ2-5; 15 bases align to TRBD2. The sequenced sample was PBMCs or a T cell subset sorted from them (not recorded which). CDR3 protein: CASSSYWTSGGVETQYF. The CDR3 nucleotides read TGCGCCAGCAGCTCCTACTGGACTAGCGGGGGGGTAGAGACCCAGTACTTC.